This T cell receptor (beta chain) stems from a study of blood T cell repertoires in COVID-19. On the study more broadly: T cells, B-cell-depleted T cells, or PBMCs provided the cDNA or gDNA that served as material.

Data came from immunoSEQ multiplex PCR; TCRdb stores just in-frame clones and leaves some out. The table includes hundreds of thousands of clones, around 85% detected once. Seattle's cohort entered during active infection and was followed longitudinally. Sequenced sample: peripheral blood. This sequence originates from a man aged 45-65 years with COVID-19, enrolled during active disease.

The CDR3: CASSQERTSGGRETQYF. The CDR3 DNA reads as TGTGCCAGCAGCCAAGAGAGGACTAGCGGGGGGCGGGAGACCCAGTACTTC. The chain carries TRBV3-1 (or the pseudogene TRBV3-2) and TRBJ2-5; 14 bases match TRBD2. The V segment lost 0 bases and the J segment 5 bases; nucleotides outside the gene matches: 5. Germline assignment: CDR1 LGHDT and CDR2 YNNKEL (reference sequence). This CDR3 has 17 amino acids.